Below, 16 T cell receptor beta chains from the same sample are listed, as sequenced in a study of post-analysis software for immune sequencing data (dated by TCRdb to 2013 to 2016). Broader findings and caveats from the paper: Patients showed significantly higher frequencies than controls for a few TRBV segments, among them TRBV5-6, TRBV5-1 and TRBV20-1.

The library was built by means of PCR. The instrument was an Illumina HiSeq 2500. To reduce PCR and sequencing biases, unique molecular identifiers were built into the TCR beta cDNA libraries. TCRdb reran the public reads through fastp at Q25 and MiXCR, keeping productive beta chains. Identical CDR3 protein sequences are pooled into one entry, listed with their most common genes and DNA. Present in this sample are some 260,000 distinct CDR3 sequences, 36% of which were seen just once. In total, the top ten clones hold under 5.5% of the sample. Their specific antigens are unknown. Sequencing used blood. The receptors were gathered from a girl aged 10 to 17 with multiple sclerosis.

This clonotype was seen a handful of times. This chain uses TRBV7-2 with TRBJ2-5; tentatively, D is TRBD1 or TRBD2 (5 bases each). The V end lost 3 bases, the J end lost 1 base, and 12 bases lay between the germline ends. Per germline, CDR1 SGHTA and CDR2 FQGNSA. The CDR3 has 15 amino acids. CDR3 in amino acids: CASSLRWDGQETQYF. The CDR3 nucleotides are TGTGCCAGCAGCTTGCGTTGGGACGGCCAAGAGACCCAGTACTTC. Together with reference TRBV7-2 and TRBJ2-5, the CDR3 gives the full variable domain: GAGVSQSPSNKVTEKGKDVELRCDPISGHTALYWYRQSLGQGLEFLIYFQGNSAPDKSGLPSDRFSAERTGGSVSTLTIQRTQQEDSAVYLCASSLRWDGQETQYFGPGTRLLVL.

This clonotype was recorded at least ten times. The chain carries TRBV20-1 and TRBJ2-5; D not resolved. CDR1 is DFQATT and CDR2 is SNEGSKA in the germline V gene (reference sequence). V gave up 0 bases and J gave up 3 bases, with 14 bases separating them. CDR3 length: 15 amino acids. CDR3 in amino acids: CSARDPVVGKETQYF. The CDR3 nucleotides read TGCAGTGCTAGAGATCCGGTTGTGGGTAAAGAGACCCAGTACTTC.

This clonotype was picked up many times. The rearrangement uses TRBV9 and TRBJ1-1; D ambiguous. The V gene's germline CDR1 is SGDLS and CDR2 YYNGEE. The CDR3 totals 13 residues. Trimming removed 3 bases at V and 0 bases at J, with 6 bases between. The CDR3 loop reads CASSAPLNTEAFF. The CDR3 nucleotides read TGTGCCAGCAGCGCCCCGTTGAACACTGAAGCTTTCTTT.

This clonotype was picked up many times. The chain is built from TRBV29-1 and TRBJ2-2, with a weak D call TRBD1 (6 bases). This CDR3 contains 12 residues. From germline, CDR1 is SQVTM and CDR2 ANQGSEA. V lost 3 bases to trimming and J lost 5 bases, with 7 bases between them. CDR3 DNA: TGCAGCGTTGAGGACAGAACCGGGGAGCTGTTTTTT. This gives the protein CSVEDRTGELFF.

The rearrangement joins TRBV10-3 to TRBJ2-3, with 10 bases lining up with TRBD2. The germline gives CDR1 ENHRY, CDR2 SYGVKD. The junction had 7 bases not matched to a gene; V was cut back by 3 bases and J by 4 bases. CDR3 length: 16 amino acids. The CDR3 reads CAISDGLAGVADTQYF. CDR3 DNA: TGTGCCATCAGTGACGGGCTAGCGGGAGTAGCAGATACGCAGTATTTT.

The sample holds a few counts of this clonotype. The gene calls are TRBV6-2 or TRBV6-3 and TRBJ1-2, with 7 bases lining up with TRBD1. The junction had 8 bases not matched to a gene; V was cut back by 4 bases and J by 6 bases. Germline values: CDR1 MNHEY, CDR2 SVGEGT. This CDR3 has 14 amino acids. The CDR3 coding sequence is TGTGCCAGCAGTTCCCCGACAGGGATGGATGGCTACACCTTC. Translating it yields CASSSPTGMDGYTF.

Many counts were recorded for this clonotype. This chain links TRBV10-3 with TRBJ2-3; 14 bases fit TRBD2. With V trimmed by 7 bases and J by 4 bases, 16 bases remained unmatched. Per germline, CDR1 ENHRY and CDR2 SYGVKD. This CDR3 has 19 residues. CDR3 protein: CAIKKVGLAGGGGPDTQYF. The CDR3 DNA is TGTGCCATCAAAAAAGTAGGACTAGCGGGAGGAGGGGGCCCAGATACGCAGTATTTT.

The chain joins TRBV20-1 to TRBJ1-1; no clear D. Germline V CDR1 and CDR2: DFQATT, SNEGSKA (reference sequence). V was shortened by 0 bases and J by 2 bases, with 7 bases between the two germline ends. The CDR3 is 13 residues long. In nucleotides, the CDR3 is TGCAGTGCTAGAGAGTGGGGAAACACTGAAGCTTTCTTT. This sequence encodes CSAREWGNTEAFF.

This chain joins TRBV5-1 and TRBJ1-1; tentative D call: TRBD1 (5 bases). Germline CDR1 is SGHRS and CDR2 is YFSETQ. Between the trimmed V and J ends, which lost 4 bases and 1 base, there was a span of 14 bases. This CDR3 has 15 amino acids. The CDR3 is CASSPGQGGNTEAFF. The CDR3 DNA follows: TGCGCCAGCAGCCCAGGCCAGGGCGGGAACACTGAAGCTTTCTTT.

This clonotype was counted only a few times. The chain combines TRBV20-1 with TRBJ2-1; the D is unclear. Germline lookup yields CDR1 DFQATT and CDR2 SNEGSKA (reference sequence). This CDR3 has 17 amino acids. Between the trimmed V and J ends, which lost 6 bases and 0 bases, there was a span of 21 bases. CDR3 loop: CSAENLFAVSSYNEQFF. CDR3 DNA: TGCAGTGCAGAAAATCTCTTTGCGGTGAGCTCCTACAATGAGCAGTTCTTC.

This chain joins TRBV5-1 and TRBJ1-6; TRBD1 matches at 11 bases. This CDR3 has 20 amino acids. Per the germline V gene, CDR1 is SGHRS and CDR2 is YFSETQ. With 3 bases clipped from V and 7 bases from J, the junction kept 18 bases outside the gene matches. CDR3 in DNA: TGCGCCAGCAGCTCAGTGGACAGGGGGCGTCTCGGCTCCGTCAATTCACCCCTCCACTTT. It translates to CASSSVDRGRLGSVNSPLHF.

The V gene is TRBV14, the J gene TRBJ2-3; D possibly corresponds to TRBD1 (6 bases). There are 12 residues in the CDR3. V was pared by 4 bases and J by 9 bases, with 11 bases between. Germline CDR1 SGHDN, CDR2 FVKESK. CDR3 DNA: TGTGCCAGCAGCCCAACAGGGATCACGCAGTATTTT. Translation: CASSPTGITQYF.

The genes are TRBV7-9 and TRBJ2-1, with 7 positions matching TRBD2. The junction had 10 bases not matched to a gene; V was cut back by 2 bases and J by 3 bases. In germline, CDR1 is SEHNR, CDR2 FQNEAQ (reference sequence). This CDR3 is 17 amino acids long. CDR3 sequence: CASSLLSLRGGYNEQFF. CDR3 DNA: TGTGCCAGCAGCTTACTCTCCCTTCGCGGGGGCTACAATGAGCAGTTCTTC.

The table lists this clonotype with many counts. This chain links TRBV25-1 with TRBJ2-1; no firm D call. The length of the CDR3 is 15 residues. Germline lookup yields CDR1 MGHDK and CDR2 SYGVNS. Trimming took off 1 base at V and 7 bases at J, with 14 bases between the two ends. CDR3 sequence: CASSESAPGKNEQFF. CDR3 DNA: TGTGCCAGCAGTGAATCCGCACCTGGCAAGAATGAGCAGTTCTTC.

The chain recombines TRBV14 with TRBJ2-7, with 9 bases identical to TRBD1. CDR3 size: 15 residues. J was trimmed by 2 bases and V by 3 bases; bases with no gene match: 5. Germline V lookup: CDR1 SGHDN, CDR2 FVKESK. The CDR3 nucleotides are TGTGCCAGCAGCCACCCGGGACAGGGACCCTACGAGCAGTACTTC. This codes for CASSHPGQGPYEQYF.

This clonotype came up many times. The chain combines TRBV29-1 with TRBJ1-2; D call uncertain. V was clipped by 1 base and J by 0 bases, with 12 bases between them. The CDR3 runs to 15 residues. The V gene's germline CDR1 is SQVTM and CDR2 ANQGSEA. In DNA, the CDR3 is TGCAGCGTTGAAGGTGCGACGGGCGCTAACTATGGCTACACCTTC. It specifies CSVEGATGANYGYTF. The complete variable domain, with remaining parts taken from reference TRBV29-1 and TRBJ1-2, reads SAVISQKPSRDICQRGTSLTIQCQVDSQVTMMFWYRQQPGQSLTLIATANQGSEATYESGFVIDKFPISRPNLTFSTLTVSNMSPEDSSIYLCSVEGATGANYGYTFGSGTRLTVV.